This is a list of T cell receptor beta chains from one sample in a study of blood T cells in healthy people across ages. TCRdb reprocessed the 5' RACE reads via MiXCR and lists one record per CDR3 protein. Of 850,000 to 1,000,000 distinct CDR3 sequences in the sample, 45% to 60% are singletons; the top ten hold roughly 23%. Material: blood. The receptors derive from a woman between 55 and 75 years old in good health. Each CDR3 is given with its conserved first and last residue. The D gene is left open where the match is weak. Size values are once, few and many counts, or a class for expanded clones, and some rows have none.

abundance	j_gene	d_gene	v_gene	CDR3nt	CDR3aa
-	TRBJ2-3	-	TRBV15	TGTGCCACCATGTCCGGGACTTCGAGCACAGGTACGCAGTATTTT	CATMSGTSSTGTQYF
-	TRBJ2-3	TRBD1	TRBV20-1	TGCAGTGCTAGGGTGGACAGGGGAAAAGATACGCAGTATTTT	CSARVDRGKDTQYF
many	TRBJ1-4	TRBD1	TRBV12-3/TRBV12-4	TGTGCCAGCAGGCCGGGACAGGGCGTCTCCAATGAAAAACTGTTTTTT	CASRPGQGVSNEKLFF
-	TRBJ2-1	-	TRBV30	TGTGCCTGTCGATCCGCCGGACGGGCCAATGAGCAGTTCTTC	CACRSAGRANEQFF
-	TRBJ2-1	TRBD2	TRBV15	TGTGCCACCAGCAGAGGACTAGCGGGAGGGCCCCACAATGAGCAGTTCTTC	CATSRGLAGGPHNEQFF
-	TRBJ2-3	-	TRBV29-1	TGCAGCGTTTTTGGAGATCAGAGGCAGTATTTT	CSVFGDQRQYF
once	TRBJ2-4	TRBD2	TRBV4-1	TGCGCCAGCAGCCAACTAACGAGGGACTATCCCAAAAACATTCAGTACTTC	CASSQLTRDYPKNIQYF
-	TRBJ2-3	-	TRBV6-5	TGTGCCGGCAGTTACCGGGTTCCCTCAGATACGCAGTATTTT	CAGSYRVPSDTQYF
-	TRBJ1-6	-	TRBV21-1	TGTGCCAGCAGCAAGGGAGGGTCACCCCTCCACTTT	CASSKGGSPLHF
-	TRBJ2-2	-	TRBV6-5	TGTGCCAGCAGTTACGAGCGGGACACCCCGAACACCGGGGAGCTGTTTTTT	CASSYERDTPNTGELFF
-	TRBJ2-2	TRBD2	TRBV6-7	TGTGCCAGCAGTCCAGGTAGCGGGAAGGCGTCGGACACCGGGGAGCTGTTTTTT	CASSPGSGKASDTGELFF
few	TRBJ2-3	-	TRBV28	TGTGCCAGCAGGATTCCGGTCACAGATACGCAGTATTTT	CASRIPVTDTQYF
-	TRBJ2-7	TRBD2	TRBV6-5	TGTGCCAGCAGCCCACCGGGACTACAATCCTACGAGCAGTACTTC	CASSPPGLQSYEQYF
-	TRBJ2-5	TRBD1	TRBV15	TGTGCCACCAGCTCGCGGACAGGGGGTAGTAATGAGCAGTACTTC	CATSSRTGGSNEQYF
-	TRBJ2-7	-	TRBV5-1	TGCGCCAGCAGCTTGGAAGTTGGGATCGAGCAGTACTTC	CASSLEVGIEQYF
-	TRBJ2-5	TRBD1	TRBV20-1	TGCAGTGCTGCCACCGGGACAGGGATATCACAAGAGACCCAGTACTTC	CSAATGTGISQETQYF
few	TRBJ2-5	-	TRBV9	TGTGCCAGCAGCGTAGGAGCAGCCCCAGGCCAAGAGACCCAGTACTTC	CASSVGAAPGQETQYF
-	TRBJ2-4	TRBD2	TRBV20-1	TGCAGTGCTCTGACCGGACTAGCGGATACTCTAGCCAAAAACATTCAGTACTTC	CSALTGLADTLAKNIQYF
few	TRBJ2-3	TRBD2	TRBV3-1	TGTGCCAGCAGCCAGTTCGGACTAGCGGGAGTGGATACGCAGTATTTT	CASSQFGLAGVDTQYF
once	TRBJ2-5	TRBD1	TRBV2	TGTGCCAGCAAGGGGGCGCGACTGGAGACCCAGTACTTC	CASKGARLETQYF
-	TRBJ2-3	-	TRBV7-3	TGTGCCAGCAGCTTGAACGACTCTCCACATACGCAGTATTTT	CASSLNDSPHTQYF
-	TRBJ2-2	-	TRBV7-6	TGTGCCAGCAGAGGGGCAGGTTTGGTCACCGGGGAGCTGTTTTTT	CASRGAGLVTGELFF
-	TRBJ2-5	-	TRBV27	TGTGCCAGCAGCTTGCTGGGGAACAAAGGCCAAGAGACCCAGTACTTC	CASSLLGNKGQETQYF
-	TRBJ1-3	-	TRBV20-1	TGCAGTGCTAGGCCCACAAGATCTGGAAACACCATATATTTT	CSARPTRSGNTIYF
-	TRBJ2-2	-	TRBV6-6	TGTGCCAGCAGTTACTCTCGGGGATCTGCCGGGGAGCTGTTTTTT	CASSYSRGSAGELFF
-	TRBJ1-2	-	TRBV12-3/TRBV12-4	TGTGCCAGCAGTCCCTCCGGGGAGGGCTACACCTTC	CASSPSGEGYTF
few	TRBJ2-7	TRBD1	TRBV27	TGTGCCAGCAGGCAGGGGGCAGGATCCTACGAGCAGTACTTC	CASRQGAGSYEQYF
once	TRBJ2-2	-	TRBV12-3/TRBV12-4	TGTGCCAGCAGTTTAATACAGGGAGGGACCGGGGAGCTGTTTTTT	CASSLIQGGTGELFF
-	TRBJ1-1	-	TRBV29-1	TGCAGCGTTGAATCCGGGGGGACTGAAGCTTTCTTT	CSVESGGTEAFF
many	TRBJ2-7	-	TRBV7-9	TGTGCCAGCAGCTTGGCGGCTCCGGGATACGAGCAGTACTTC	CASSLAAPGYEQYF
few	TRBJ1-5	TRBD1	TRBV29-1	TGCAGCGTTTCCGGACAGGCAGATAGCAATCAGCCCCAGCATTTT	CSVSGQADSNQPQHF
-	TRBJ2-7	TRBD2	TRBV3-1	TGTGCCAGCAGCCAAGGAGCGGGAGGGAGCTTATACTCCTACGAGCAGTACTTC	CASSQGAGGSLYSYEQYF
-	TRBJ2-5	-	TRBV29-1	TGCAGCGTTGAACTCGGCAGGGGAGGCGAGACCCAGTACTTC	CSVELGRGGETQYF
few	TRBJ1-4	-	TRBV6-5	TGTGCCAGCAGTTACTCCCCAACTAATGAAAAACTGTTTTTT	CASSYSPTNEKLFF
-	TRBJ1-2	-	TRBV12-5	TGTGCTAGTGGTTTGGACAGGAGCCACTATGGCTACACCTTC	CASGLDRSHYGYTF
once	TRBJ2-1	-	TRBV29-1	TGCAGCGTTGAGGCCGCGGCCGGATCCTACAATGAGCAGTTCTTC	CSVEAAAGSYNEQFF
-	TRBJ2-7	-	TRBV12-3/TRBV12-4	TGTGCCAGCAGTTTCAGAGGGGCGTTTGCCTACAATGAGCAGTACTTC	CASSFRGAFAYNEQYF
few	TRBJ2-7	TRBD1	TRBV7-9	TGTGCCAACGGAATGGGACAGGGTAACCACGAGCAGTACTTC	CANGMGQGNHEQYF
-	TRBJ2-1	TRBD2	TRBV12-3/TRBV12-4	TGTGCCAGCAGTTTGGGGCTAGCGGGAGCATTTGAGCAGTTCTTC	CASSLGLAGAFEQFF
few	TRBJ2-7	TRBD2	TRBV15	TGTGCCACCAGCAGCCTGGTTAGCGGGCGTAGCTCCTACGAGCAGTACTTC	CATSSLVSGRSSYEQYF
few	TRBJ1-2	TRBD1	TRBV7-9	TGTGCCAGCAGCGTTTCGGACAGGGACTATGGCTACACCTTC	CASSVSDRDYGYTF
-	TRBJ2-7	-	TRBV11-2	TGTGCCAGCAGCTTCCACCCGACTAGTTACGAGCAGTACTTC	CASSFHPTSYEQYF
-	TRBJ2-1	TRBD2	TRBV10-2	TGCGCCAGTTTAGCGGGAGGGCCGGATGAGCAGTTCTTC	CASLAGGPDEQFF
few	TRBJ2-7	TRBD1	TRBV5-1	TGCGCCAGCAGCTTGGGACCGGGACAGGGCGTTGGCGAGCAGTACTTC	CASSLGPGQGVGEQYF